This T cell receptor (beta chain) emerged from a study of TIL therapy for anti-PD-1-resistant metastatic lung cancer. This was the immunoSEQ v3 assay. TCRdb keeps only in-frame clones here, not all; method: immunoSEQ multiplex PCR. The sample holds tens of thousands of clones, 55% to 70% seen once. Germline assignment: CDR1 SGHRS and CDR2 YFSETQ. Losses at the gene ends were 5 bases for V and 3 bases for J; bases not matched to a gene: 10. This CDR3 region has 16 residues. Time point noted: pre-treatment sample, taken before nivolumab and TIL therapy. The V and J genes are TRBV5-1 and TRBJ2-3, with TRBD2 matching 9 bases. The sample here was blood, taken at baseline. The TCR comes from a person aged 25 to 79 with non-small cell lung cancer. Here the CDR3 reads CASRLSAGGRTDTQYF. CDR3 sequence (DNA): TGCGCCAGCAGACTCTCAGCGGGGGGTCGGACAGATACGCAGTATTTT.